This T cell receptor beta chain was documented in a study of blood T cell repertoires in COVID-19. At the level of the study: Acute-phase and convalescent COVID-19 samples originated in the United States, Italy and Spain. The analysed material was cDNA or gDNA that came from T cells, B-cell-depleted T cells, or PBMCs.

Per the authors' pipeline: Estimates of nucleated cell counts were drawn from the amplification of reference gene primers. Produced via immunoSEQ multiplex PCR; TCRdb's table is partial and in-frame only. V, J and clone size are those of that table, while D and trimming were read from the DNA. The top ten hold roughly 9.6% of the sample, which has 150,000 to 200,000 clones, about four fifths seen once. Looked up from germline, CDR1 is SQVTM and CDR2 is ANQGSEA. This CDR3 is 15 amino acids long. Trimming at V came to 0 bases and at J to 1 base, leaving 3 bases not matched to a gene. Cohort 3 recovered donors had two negative PCRs, clearance, or symptom resolution. Only one count was recorded for this clone.

Sequenced material: PBMCs or T cells enriched from blood (not recorded which). The TCR was taken from a man aged 50-59 years who had recovered from COVID-19. V usage is TRBV29-1 and J usage is TRBJ2-3; 8 bases are a match to TRBD1. CDR3 coding DNA: TGCAGCGTTGAAGAACAGGGGGAGGGCACAGATACGCAGTATTTT. Protein sequence: CSVEEQGEGTDTQYF.